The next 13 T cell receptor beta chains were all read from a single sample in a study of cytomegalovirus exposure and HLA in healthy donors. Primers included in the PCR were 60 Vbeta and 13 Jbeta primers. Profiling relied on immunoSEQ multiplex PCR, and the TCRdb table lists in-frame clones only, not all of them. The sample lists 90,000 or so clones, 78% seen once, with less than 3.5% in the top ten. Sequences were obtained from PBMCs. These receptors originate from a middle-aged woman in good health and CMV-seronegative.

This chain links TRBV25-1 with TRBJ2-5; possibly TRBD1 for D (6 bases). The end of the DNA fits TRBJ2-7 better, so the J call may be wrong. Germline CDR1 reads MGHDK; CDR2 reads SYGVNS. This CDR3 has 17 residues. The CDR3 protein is CASSESGRGQRDYEQYF. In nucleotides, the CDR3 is TGTGCCAGCAGTGAATCGGGAAGAGGACAGAGAGACTACGAGCAGTACTTC.

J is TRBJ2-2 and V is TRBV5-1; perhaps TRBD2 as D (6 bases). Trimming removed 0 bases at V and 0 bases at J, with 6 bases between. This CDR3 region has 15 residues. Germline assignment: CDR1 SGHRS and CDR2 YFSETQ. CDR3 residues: CASSLGGANTGELFF. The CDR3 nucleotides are TGCGCCAGCAGCTTGGGGGGGGCGAACACCGGGGAGCTGTTTTTT.

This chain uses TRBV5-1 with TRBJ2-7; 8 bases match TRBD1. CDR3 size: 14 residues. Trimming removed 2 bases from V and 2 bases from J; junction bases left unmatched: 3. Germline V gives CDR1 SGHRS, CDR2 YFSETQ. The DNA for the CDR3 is TGCGCCAGCAGCTTTTCCAGGGGGCCCTACGAGCAGTACTTC. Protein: CASSFSRGPYEQYF.

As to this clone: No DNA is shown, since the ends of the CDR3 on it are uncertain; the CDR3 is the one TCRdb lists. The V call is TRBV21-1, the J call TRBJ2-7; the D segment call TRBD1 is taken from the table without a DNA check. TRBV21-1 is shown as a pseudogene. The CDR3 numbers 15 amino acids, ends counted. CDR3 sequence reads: CASSKVGQGAHEQYF.

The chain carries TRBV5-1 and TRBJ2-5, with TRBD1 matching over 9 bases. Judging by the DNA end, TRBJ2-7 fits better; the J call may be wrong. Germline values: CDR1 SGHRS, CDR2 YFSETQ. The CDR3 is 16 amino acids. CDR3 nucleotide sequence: TGCGCCAGCAGCGTAAAGCCGGGACAGGGACCCTACGAGCAGTACTTC. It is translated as CASSVKPGQGPYEQYF.

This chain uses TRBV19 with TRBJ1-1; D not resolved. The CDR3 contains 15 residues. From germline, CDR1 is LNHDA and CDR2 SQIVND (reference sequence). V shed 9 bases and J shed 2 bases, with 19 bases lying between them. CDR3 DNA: TGTGCCAGCACCCCCCCCACAGAGTACAACACTGAAGCTTTCTTT. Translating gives CASTPPTEYNTEAFF.

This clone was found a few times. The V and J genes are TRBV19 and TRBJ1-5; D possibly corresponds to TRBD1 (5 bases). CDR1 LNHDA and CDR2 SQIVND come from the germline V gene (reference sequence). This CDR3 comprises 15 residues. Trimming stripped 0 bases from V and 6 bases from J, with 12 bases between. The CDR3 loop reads CASSIESGRGQPQHF. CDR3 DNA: TGTGCCAGTAGTATAGAATCAGGAAGGGGTCAGCCCCAGCATTTT.

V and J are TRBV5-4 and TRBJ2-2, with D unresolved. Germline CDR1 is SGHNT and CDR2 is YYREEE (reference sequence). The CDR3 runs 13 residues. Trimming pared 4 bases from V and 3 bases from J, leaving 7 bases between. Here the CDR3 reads CASSPVDTGELFF. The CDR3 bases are TGTGCCAGCAGCCCCGTTGACACCGGGGAGCTGTTTTTT.

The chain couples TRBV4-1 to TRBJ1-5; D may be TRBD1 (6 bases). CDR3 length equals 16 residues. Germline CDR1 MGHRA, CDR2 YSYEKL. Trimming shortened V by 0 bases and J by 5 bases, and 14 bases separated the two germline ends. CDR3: CASSQEVGGAHQPQHF. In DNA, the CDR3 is TGCGCCAGCAGCCAAGAAGTAGGGGGAGCGCATCAGCCCCAGCATTTT.

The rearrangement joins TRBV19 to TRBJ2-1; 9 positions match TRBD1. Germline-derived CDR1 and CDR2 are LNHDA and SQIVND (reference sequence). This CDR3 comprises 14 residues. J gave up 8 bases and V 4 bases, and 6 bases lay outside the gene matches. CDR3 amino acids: CASSRYRGQDEQFF. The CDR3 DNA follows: TGTGCCAGTAGTAGATACAGGGGGCAGGATGAGCAGTTCTTC.

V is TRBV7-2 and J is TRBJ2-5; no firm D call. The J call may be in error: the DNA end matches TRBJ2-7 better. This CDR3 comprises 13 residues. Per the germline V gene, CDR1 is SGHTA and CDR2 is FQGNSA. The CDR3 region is CASSLASSYEQYF. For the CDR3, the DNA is TGTGCCAGCAGCTTAGCTAGTTCCTACGAGCAGTACTTC.

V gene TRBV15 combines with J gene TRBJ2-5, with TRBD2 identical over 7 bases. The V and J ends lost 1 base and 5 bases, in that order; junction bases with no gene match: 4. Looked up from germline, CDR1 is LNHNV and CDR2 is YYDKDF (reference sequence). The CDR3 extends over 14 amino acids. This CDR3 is CATSRGGGYETQYF. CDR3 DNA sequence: TGTGCCACCAGCAGAGGCGGGGGTTACGAGACCCAGTACTTC.

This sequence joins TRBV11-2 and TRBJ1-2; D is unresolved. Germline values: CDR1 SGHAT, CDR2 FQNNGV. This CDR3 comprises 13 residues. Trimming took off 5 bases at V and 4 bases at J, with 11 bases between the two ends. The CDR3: CASSLPGSYGYTF. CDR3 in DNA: TGTGCCAGCAGCCTCCCAGGCAGCTATGGCTACACCTTC.